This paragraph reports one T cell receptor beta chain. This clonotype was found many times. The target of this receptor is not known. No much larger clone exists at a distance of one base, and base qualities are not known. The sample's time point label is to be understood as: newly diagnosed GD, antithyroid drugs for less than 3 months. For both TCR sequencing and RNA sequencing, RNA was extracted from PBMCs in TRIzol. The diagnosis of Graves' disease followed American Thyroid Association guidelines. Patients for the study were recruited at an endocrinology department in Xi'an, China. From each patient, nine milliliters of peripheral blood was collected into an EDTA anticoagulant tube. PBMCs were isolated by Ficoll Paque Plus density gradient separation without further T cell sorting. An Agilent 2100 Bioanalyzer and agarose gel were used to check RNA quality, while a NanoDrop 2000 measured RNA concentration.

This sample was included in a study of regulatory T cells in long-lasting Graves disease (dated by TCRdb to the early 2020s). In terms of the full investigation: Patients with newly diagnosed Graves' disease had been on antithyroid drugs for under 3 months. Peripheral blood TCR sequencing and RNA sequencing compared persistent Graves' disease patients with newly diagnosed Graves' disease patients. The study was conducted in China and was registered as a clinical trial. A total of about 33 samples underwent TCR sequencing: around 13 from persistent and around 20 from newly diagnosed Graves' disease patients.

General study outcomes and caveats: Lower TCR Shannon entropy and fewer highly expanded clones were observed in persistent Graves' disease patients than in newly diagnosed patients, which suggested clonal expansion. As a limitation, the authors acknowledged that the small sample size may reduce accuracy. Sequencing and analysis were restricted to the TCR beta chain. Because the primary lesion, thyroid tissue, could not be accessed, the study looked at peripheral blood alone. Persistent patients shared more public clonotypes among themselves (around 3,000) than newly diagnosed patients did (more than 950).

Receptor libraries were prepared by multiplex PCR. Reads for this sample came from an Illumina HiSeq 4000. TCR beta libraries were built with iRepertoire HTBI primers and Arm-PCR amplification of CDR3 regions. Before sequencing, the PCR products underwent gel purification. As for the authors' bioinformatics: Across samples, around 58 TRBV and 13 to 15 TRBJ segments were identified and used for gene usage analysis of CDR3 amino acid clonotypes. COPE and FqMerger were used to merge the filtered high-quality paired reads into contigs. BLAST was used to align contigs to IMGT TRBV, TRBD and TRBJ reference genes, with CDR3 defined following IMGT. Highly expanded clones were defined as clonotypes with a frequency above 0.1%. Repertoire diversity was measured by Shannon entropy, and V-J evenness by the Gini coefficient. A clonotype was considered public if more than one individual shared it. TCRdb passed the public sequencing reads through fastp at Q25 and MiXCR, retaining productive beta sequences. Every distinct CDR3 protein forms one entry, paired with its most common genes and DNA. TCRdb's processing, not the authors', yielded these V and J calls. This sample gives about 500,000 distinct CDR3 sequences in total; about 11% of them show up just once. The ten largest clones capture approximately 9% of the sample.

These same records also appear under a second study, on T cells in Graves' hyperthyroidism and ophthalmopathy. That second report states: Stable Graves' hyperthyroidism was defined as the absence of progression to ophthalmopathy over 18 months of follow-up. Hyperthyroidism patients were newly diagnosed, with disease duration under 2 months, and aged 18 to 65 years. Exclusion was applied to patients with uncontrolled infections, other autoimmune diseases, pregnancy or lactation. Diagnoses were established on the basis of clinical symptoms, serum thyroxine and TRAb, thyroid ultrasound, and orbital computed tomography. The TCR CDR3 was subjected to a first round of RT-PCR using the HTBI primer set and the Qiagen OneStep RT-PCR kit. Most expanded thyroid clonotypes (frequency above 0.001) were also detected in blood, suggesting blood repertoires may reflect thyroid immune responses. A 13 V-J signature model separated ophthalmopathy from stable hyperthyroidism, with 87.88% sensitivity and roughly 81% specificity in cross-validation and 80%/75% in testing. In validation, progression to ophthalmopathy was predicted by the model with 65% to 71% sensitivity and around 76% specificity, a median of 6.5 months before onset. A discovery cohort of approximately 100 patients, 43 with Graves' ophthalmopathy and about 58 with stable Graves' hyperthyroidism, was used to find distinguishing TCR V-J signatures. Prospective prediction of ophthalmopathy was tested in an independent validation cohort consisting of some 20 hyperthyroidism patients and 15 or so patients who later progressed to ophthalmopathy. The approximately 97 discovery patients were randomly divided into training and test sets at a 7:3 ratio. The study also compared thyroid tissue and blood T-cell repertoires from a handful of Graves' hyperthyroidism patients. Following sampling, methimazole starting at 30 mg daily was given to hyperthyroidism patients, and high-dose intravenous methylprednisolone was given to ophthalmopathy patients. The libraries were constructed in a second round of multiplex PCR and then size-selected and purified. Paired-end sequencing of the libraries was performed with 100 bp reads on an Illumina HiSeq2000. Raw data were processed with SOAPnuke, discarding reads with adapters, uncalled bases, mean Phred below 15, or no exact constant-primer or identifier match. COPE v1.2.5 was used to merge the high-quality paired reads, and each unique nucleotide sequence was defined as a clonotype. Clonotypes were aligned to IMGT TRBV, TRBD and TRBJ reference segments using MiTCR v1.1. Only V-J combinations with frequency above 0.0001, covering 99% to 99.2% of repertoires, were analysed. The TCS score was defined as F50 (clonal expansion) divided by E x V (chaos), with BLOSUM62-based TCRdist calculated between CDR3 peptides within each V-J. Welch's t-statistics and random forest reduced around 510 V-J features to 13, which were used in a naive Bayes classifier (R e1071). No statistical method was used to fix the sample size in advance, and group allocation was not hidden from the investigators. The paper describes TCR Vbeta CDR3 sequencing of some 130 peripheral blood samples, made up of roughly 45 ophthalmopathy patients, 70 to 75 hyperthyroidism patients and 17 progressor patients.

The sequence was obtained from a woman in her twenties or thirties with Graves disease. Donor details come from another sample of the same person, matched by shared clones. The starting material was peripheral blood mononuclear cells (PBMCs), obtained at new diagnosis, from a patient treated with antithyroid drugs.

This receptor carries the CDR3 CASSSASLSYNEQFF. Here is the DNA: TGTGCCAGCAGCTCCGCCTCCCTCTCCTACAATGAGCAGTTCTTC. The sequence joins TRBV7-2 to TRBJ2-1; the D segment cannot be called with confidence. The V end loses 4 bases and the J end loses 0 bases, and a stretch of 10 bases separates them. The germline V gene yields SGHTA for CDR1 and FQGNSA for CDR2. The CDR3 starts with the cysteine, ends with the phenylalanine, and has 15 residues. Only the CDR3 portion is preserved as DNA: 45 bases, with reading frame beginning at the first base.